These 15 T cell receptor beta chains share one sample of origin, sequenced in a study of blood T cell repertoires in COVID-19. The protocol was immunoSEQ multiplex PCR, while the TCRdb copy is restricted to in-frame clones and leaves out a portion. Among some 300,000 clones listed, approximately 84% were seen once. The sequenced sample was PBMCs or T cells enriched from blood (not recorded which). These receptors all come from a man between 25 and 39 years old who had recovered from COVID-19.

This clone was detected once. The chain links TRBV6-5 to TRBJ2-7, with TRBD2 identical over 7 bases. Losses at the gene ends were 6 bases for V and 6 bases for J; bases not matched to a gene: 11. Germline V gene lookup returns CDR1 MNHEY and CDR2 SVGAGI. This CDR3 has 14 amino acids. As DNA, the CDR3 is TGTGCCAGCAGCCCACAGGTGGGCGGGGGCGAGCAGTACTTC. Translation: CASSPQVGGGEQYF.

The genes are TRBV24-1 and TRBJ2-3, with D uncertain. This CDR3 is 16 amino acids long. Germline V gene sequence: CDR1 KGHDR, CDR2 SFDVKD. V was trimmed by 0 bases and J by 1 base, leaving 10 bases between them. CDR3 protein: CATSDLLGSGTDTQYF. In DNA, the CDR3 is TGTGCCACCAGTGATTTGCTAGGTTCAGGCACAGATACGCAGTATTTT.

This clone was seen many times. The genes are TRBV5-4 and TRBJ2-1; maybe TRBD1 (6 bases). Trimming removed 1 base from V and 10 bases from J, with 12 bases in between. Germline V gives CDR1 SGHNT, CDR2 YYREEE (reference sequence). The CDR3 covers 13 residues. The CDR3 sequence is CASSLSPGTEQFF. The CDR3 nucleotides read TGTGCCAGCAGCTTGAGCCCCGGGACAGAGCAGTTCTTC.

This clone is a singleton in its sample. This rearrangement joins TRBV7-6 to TRBJ2-7, with a tentative D call TRBD2 (5 bases). In germline, CDR1 is SGHVS, CDR2 FNYEAQ. This CDR3 region has 11 residues. With 5 bases removed from V and 7 bases from J, the gap between germline ends came to 9 bases. Written as DNA, the CDR3 is TGTGCCAGCAGCCTCACGGGGGAGCAGTACTTC. It encodes CASSLTGEQYF.

In this sample, this clone turned up once. CDR3 DNA sequence: TGCGCCAGCAGCCCCGGTAATAATGAAAAACTGTTTTTT. This codes for CASSPGNNEKLFF. This rearrangement joins TRBV5-1 to TRBJ1-4; D gene ambiguous. This CDR3 contains 13 residues. The V gene's germline CDR1 is SGHRS and CDR2 YFSETQ. Trimming removed 4 bases from V and 4 bases from J, with 8 bases in between.

This rearrangement joins TRBV4-1 to TRBJ2-4; TRBD2 matches at 14 bases. The V gene's germline CDR1 is MGHRA and CDR2 YSYEKL. Losses at the gene ends were 3 bases for V and 4 bases for J; bases not matched to a gene: 8. CDR3 size: 18 residues. CDR3 in DNA: TGCGCCAGCAGCCAGGATCCGGGGACTAGCGGGGGAAAAAACATTCAGTACTTC. Translating it yields CASSQDPGTSGGKNIQYF.

The chain joins TRBV18 to TRBJ1-3; the D gene is possibly TRBD1 (5 bases). The V and J ends lost 3 bases and 0 bases respectively, with 9 bases between them. This CDR3 region has 15 residues. Germline assignment: CDR1 KGHSH and CDR2 LQKENI. CDR3 protein: CASSPRGDSGNTIYF. The DNA for the CDR3 is TGTGCCAGCTCACCGCGGGGGGACTCTGGAAACACCATATATTTT.

The chain joins TRBV11-3 to TRBJ1-3; no clear D. Germline lookup yields CDR1 SGHNT and CDR2 YENEEA. The CDR3 has 15 residues. V was pared by 2 bases and J by 0 bases, with 8 bases between. This chain's CDR3 is CASSLTSSSGNTIYF. CDR3 bases: TGTGCCAGCAGCTTAACTTCGAGCTCTGGAAACACCATATATTTT.

The chain couples TRBV5-4 to TRBJ2-7; 10 nucleotides agree with TRBD2. The germline gives CDR1 SGHNT, CDR2 YYREEE (reference sequence). Germline trimming cut 0 bases from V and 0 bases from J; bases unmatched to any gene: 3. This CDR3 contains 16 residues. The DNA of the CDR3 is TGTGCCAGCAGCTTGGGACTAGCGGGCCGCTCCTACGAGCAGTACTTC. Protein: CASSLGLAGRSYEQYF.

A single count supports this clone. The chain has TRBV7-9 and TRBJ2-1; 12 bases map to TRBD1. V shed 0 bases, J shed 9 bases, and the junction held 3 bases outside the gene matches. CDR1 is SEHNR, CDR2 FQNEAQ, per germline (reference sequence). This CDR3 is 15 amino acids long. In nucleotides, the CDR3 is TGTGCCAGCAGCTTAGCCGGGACAGGGGGCGGTGAGCAGTTCTTC. Translated, it gives CASSLAGTGGGEQFF.

The gene calls are TRBV28 and TRBJ2-1; TRBD2 is a possible D gene (7 bases). The V gene's germline CDR1 is MDHEN and CDR2 SYDVKM. Trimming cost V 4 bases and J 8 bases, with 18 bases left between them. This CDR3 has 15 residues. CDR3 region: CASSSGGASGYEQFF. The DNA for the CDR3 is TGTGCCAGCAGTTCTGGGGGGGCCTCCGGCTATGAGCAGTTCTTC.

This chain joins TRBV2 and TRBJ1-2; D is possibly TRBD1 (6 bases). The germline gives CDR1 SNHLY, CDR2 FYNNEI. Trimming left V 5 bases short and J 8 bases short, with 18 bases between. The CDR3 runs 14 residues. The CDR3 region has the DNA TGTGCCAGCAGTCCGTCCAGGGGCCCCAGGGGCTACACCTTC. Its translation: CASSPSRGPRGYTF.

This clone was found once. The chain has TRBV18 and TRBJ2-7; D is uncertain. Germline assignment: CDR1 KGHSH and CDR2 LQKENI. This CDR3 has 15 amino acids. V dropped 3 bases and J dropped 2 bases, with 14 bases sitting between them. CDR3 region: CASSPEISGTYEQYF. The DNA for the CDR3 is TGTGCCAGCTCACCTGAGATTTCCGGTACCTACGAGCAGTACTTC.

V gene TRBV7-8 combines with J gene TRBJ2-1, with 10 positions matching TRBD1. This CDR3 has 14 amino acids. V trimming: 5 bases; J trimming: 3 bases; junction bases outside the gene matches: 1. CDR1 and CDR2 (germline): SGHVS, FQNEAQ. In nucleotides, the CDR3 is TGTGCCAGCAGCCGGGACAGGGGCTACAATGAGCAGTTCTTC. Protein sequence: CASSRDRGYNEQFF.

This chain links TRBV18 with TRBJ1-1, with a weak D call TRBD1 (6 bases). The CDR3 is made up of 14 amino acids. The ends were cut back, 4 bases at V and 3 bases at J, with 12 bases in the middle. Germline CDR1 KGHSH, CDR2 LQKENI. CDR3 in amino acids: CASSLTGSDTEAFF. CDR3 nucleotides: TGTGCCAGCTCACTGACAGGTTCCGACACTGAAGCTTTCTTT.